This T cell receptor (beta chain) came from a study of blood T cell repertoires in COVID-19. The wider study: From the United States, Italy and Spain came samples of acute and convalescent COVID-19.

Germline-derived CDR1 and CDR2 are GTSNPN and SVGIG (reference sequence). Trimming removed 3 bases from V and 3 bases from J; junction bases left unmatched: 7. The CDR3 is made up of 14 amino acids. In the original workflow: Amplification from reference gene primers served as the basis for estimated nucleated cell counts. Generated by immunoSEQ multiplex PCR, the TCRdb table keeps only in-frame clones and is missing some. D and trimming were read from the DNA, whereas the V and J calls and clone size are those reported in that table. The data contain about 490,000 clones, 70% to 90% of them singletons.

The origin of this receptor is a human donor in a cohort sampled during active COVID-19. The gene calls are TRBV30 and TRBJ1-1, with 7 bases fitting TRBD1. What was sequenced was peripheral blood. The CDR3 protein is CAWSEGASDTEAFF. The CDR3 nucleotides are TGTGCCTGGAGCGAGGGGGCCAGCGACACTGAAGCTTTCTTT.